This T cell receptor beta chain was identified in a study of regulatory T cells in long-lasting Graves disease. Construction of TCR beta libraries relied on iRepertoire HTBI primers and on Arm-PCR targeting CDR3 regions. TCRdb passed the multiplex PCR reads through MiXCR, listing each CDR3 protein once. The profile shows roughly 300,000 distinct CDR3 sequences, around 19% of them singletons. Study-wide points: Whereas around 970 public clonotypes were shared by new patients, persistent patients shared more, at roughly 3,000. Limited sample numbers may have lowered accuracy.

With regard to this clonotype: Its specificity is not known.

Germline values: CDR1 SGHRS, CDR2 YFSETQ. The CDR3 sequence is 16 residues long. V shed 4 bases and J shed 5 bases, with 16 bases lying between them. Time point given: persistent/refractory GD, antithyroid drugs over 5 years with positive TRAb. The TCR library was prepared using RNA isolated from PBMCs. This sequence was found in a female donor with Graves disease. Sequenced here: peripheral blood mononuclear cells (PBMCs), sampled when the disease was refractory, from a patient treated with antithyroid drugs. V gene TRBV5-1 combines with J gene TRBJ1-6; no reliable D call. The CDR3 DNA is TGCGCCAGCAGCCCGGACGTAGGGCAGGATAATTCACCCCTCCACTTT. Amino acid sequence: CASSPDVGQDNSPLHF.